Below, 20 T cell receptor beta chains from the same sample are listed, as sequenced in a study of T cell responses to AZD1222 COVID-19 vaccine. TCRdb's table, derived via immunoSEQ multiplex PCR, lists solely in-frame clones and lacks some. This table has roughly 120,000 clones, 75% to 90% appearing once. The sequencing used peripheral blood, collected 28 days after the second AZD1222 dose. The receptors were gathered from an adult who received the AZD1222 COVID-19 vaccine.

The chain combines TRBV11-2 with TRBJ2-2; unclear D gene. CDR3 length: 13 amino acids. Germline lookup yields CDR1 SGHAT and CDR2 FQNNGV. V lost 3 bases to trimming and J lost 4 bases, with 6 bases between them. The CDR3 region has the DNA TGTGCCAGCAGCTTCTACCCCACCGGGGAGCTGTTTTTT. It translates to CASSFYPTGELFF.

The rearrangement joins TRBV6-6 to TRBJ1-2; weak D call: TRBD1 (5 bases). Germline CDR1 is MNHNY and CDR2 is SVGAGI (reference sequence). The length of the CDR3 is 16 residues. Trimming cost V 6 bases and J 8 bases, with 25 bases left between them. CDR3 protein: CASRTTGTATMVGYTF. The CDR3 bases are TGTGCCAGCAGAACTACCGGGACGGCGACTATGGTGGGCTACACCTTC.

This clone has only a few counts. This chain links TRBV18 with TRBJ1-4; D gene ambiguous. This CDR3 spans 14 amino acids. V was shortened by 3 bases and J by 8 bases, with 13 bases between the two germline ends. Germline loops: CDR1 KGHSH, CDR2 LQKENI. The CDR3 DNA reads TGTGCCAGCTCACCGGACGTAAAGACAGAAAAACTGTTTTTT. It encodes CASSPDVKTEKLFF.

J is TRBJ2-5 and V is TRBV12-3 or TRBV12-4; D gene uncertain. V was shortened by 8 bases and J by 5 bases, with 9 bases between the two germline ends. This CDR3 comprises 11 residues. CDR3 nucleotide sequence: TGTGCCAGCGCCTATCGGGAGACCCAGTACTTC. Encoded protein: CASAYRETQYF.

This clone was seen at least ten times. The chain recombines TRBV7-9 with TRBJ1-3; 8 bases are shared with TRBD1. The CDR3 runs to 14 residues. CDR1 is SEHNR, CDR2 FQNEAQ, per germline (reference sequence). V shed 5 bases and J 3 bases; nucleotides not matched to a gene: 3. CDR3 bases: TGTGCCAGCAGCACAGGGGGTGGTGGAAACACCATATATTTT. This gives the protein CASSTGGGGNTIYF.

The chain is built from TRBV14 and TRBJ2-1; D not certain. V gave up 0 bases and J gave up 4 bases, with 10 bases separating them. This CDR3 spans 15 amino acids. Germline-derived CDR1 and CDR2 are SGHDN and FVKESK. The CDR3 DNA follows: TGTGCCAGCAGCCAAGAGCTGGGAAATTACAATGAGCAGTTCTTC. Its protein is CASSQELGNYNEQFF.

The chain recombines TRBV5-5 with TRBJ1-2, with 9 bases identical to TRBD1. CDR1 is SGHKS and CDR2 is YYEKEE in the germline V gene (reference sequence). The length of the CDR3 is 14 residues. With 2 bases clipped from V and 5 bases from J, the junction kept 4 bases outside the gene matches. The CDR3 is CASSFGQGRYGYTF. CDR3 nucleotide sequence: TGTGCCAGCAGCTTTGGACAGGGGAGGTATGGCTACACCTTC.

The gene calls are TRBV24-1 and TRBJ2-7; 7 bases fit TRBD2. Trimming took 4 bases from V and 6 from J; bases not matched to a gene: 5. Germline-derived CDR1 and CDR2 are KGHDR and SFDVKD. This CDR3 region has 13 residues. The CDR3 region has the DNA TGTGCCACCAGTGACTCCACTAGCGCCGAGCAGTACTTC. This sequence encodes CATSDSTSAEQYF.

This sequence joins TRBV27 and TRBJ1-4; D is ambiguous. Trimming pared 5 bases from V and 0 bases from J, leaving 7 bases between. The germline CDR1 and CDR2 sequences are MNHEY and SMNVEV (reference sequence). The CDR3 runs 14 residues. The CDR3 protein is CASSPWATNEKLFF. The CDR3 coding sequence is TGTGCCAGCAGTCCGTGGGCAACTAATGAAAAACTGTTTTTT.

This rearrangement joins TRBV23-1 to TRBJ1-2; TRBD1 matches at 8 bases. TRBV23-1 is marked as an open reading frame, function uncertain. Trimming removed 5 bases from V and 6 bases from J; junction bases left unmatched: 2. This CDR3 contains 12 residues. The CDR3 DNA reads as TGCGCCAGCAGTAAGGACAGGGATGGCTACACCTTC. The encoded protein is CASSKDRDGYTF.

The chain joins TRBV7-8 to TRBJ1-4, with a weak D call TRBD1 (6 bases). Trimming took 2 bases from V and 8 from J, leaving 18 bases between them. This CDR3 spans 16 amino acids. Germline loops: CDR1 SGHVS, CDR2 FQNEAQ. The CDR3 sequence is CASSLMHGGLGEKLFF. The CDR3 DNA is TGTGCCAGCAGCTTAATGCACGGGGGGCTTGGGGAAAAACTGTTTTTT. The variable domain in full, completed from reference TRBV7-8 and TRBJ1-4, reads GAGVSQSPRYKVAKRGQDVALRCDPISGHVSLFWYQQALGQGPEFLTYFQNEAQLDKSGLPSDRFFAERPEGSVSTLKIQRTQQEDSAVYLCASSLMHGGLGEKLFFGSGTQLSVL.

The chain links TRBV11-2 to TRBJ2-3; weak D call: TRBD2 (6 bases). CDR1 and CDR2 from the germline V gene are SGHAT and FQNNGV. The V end was cut by 1 base, the J end by 1 base, with 12 bases between. This CDR3 comprises 16 residues. CDR3 residues: CASSLVGGAGTDTQYF. As DNA, the CDR3 is TGTGCCAGCAGCTTAGTGGGGGGTGCCGGCACAGATACGCAGTATTTT.

This sequence joins TRBV13 and TRBJ1-1; the D gene is possibly TRBD1 (5 bases). Germline CDR1 reads PRHDT; CDR2 reads FYEKMQ (reference sequence). Trimming removed 5 bases at V and 0 bases at J, with 13 bases between. The CDR3 has 15 amino acids. For the CDR3, the DNA is TGTGCCAGCAGCACCTTAGGGACGGTGAACACTGAAGCTTTCTTT. Its translation: CASSTLGTVNTEAFF. Combining the CDR3 with reference TRBV13 and TRBJ1-1 gives the whole variable domain AAGVIQSPRHLIKEKRETATLKCYPIPRHDTVYWYQQGPGQDPQFLISFYEKMQSDKGSIPDRFSAQQFSDYHSELNMSSLELGDSALYFCASSTLGTVNTEAFFGQGTRLTVV.

This chain connects TRBV19 to TRBJ1-1, with 8 bases aligning to TRBD1. CDR3 length equals 13 residues. CDR1 is LNHDA and CDR2 is SQIVND in the germline V gene (reference sequence). Losses at the gene ends were 6 bases for V and 6 bases for J; bases not matched to a gene: 6. This CDR3 is CASRGQGNSEAFF. The CDR3 region has the DNA TGTGCCAGTAGAGGACAGGGTAACTCTGAAGCTTTCTTT.

The chain joins TRBV19 to TRBJ1-2, with a tentative D call TRBD1 (6 bases). CDR1 and CDR2 (germline): LNHDA, SQIVND (reference sequence). The CDR3 extends over 13 amino acids. V lost 7 bases and J lost 2, with 11 bases in between. In DNA, the CDR3 is TGTGCCAGTAATTGGGGGGCCAACTATGGCTACACCTTC. Amino acid sequence: CASNWGANYGYTF.

This sequence joins TRBV28 and TRBJ1-1, with D uncertain. Trimming stripped 2 bases from V and 5 bases from J, with 15 bases between. This CDR3 has 15 amino acids. The germline CDR1 and CDR2 sequences are MDHEN and SYDVKM. CDR3 loop: CASSLDLGPGTEAFF. CDR3 DNA: TGTGCCAGCAGTTTAGACCTAGGGCCGGGGACTGAAGCTTTCTTT.

This chain joins TRBV20-1 and TRBJ2-5, with D maybe TRBD2 (6 bases). V dropped 3 bases and J dropped 1 base, with 9 bases sitting between them. In germline, CDR1 is DFQATT, CDR2 SNEGSKA (reference sequence). This CDR3 is 13 amino acids long. The CDR3 DNA reads as TGCAGTGCTAGTCGGGGGATCCAAGAGACCCAGTACTTC. Protein product: CSASRGIQETQYF.

This chain links TRBV2 with TRBJ1-2; 9 bases map to TRBD1. Trimming took 6 bases from V and 7 from J; bases not matched to a gene: 6. The CDR3 contains 13 residues. CDR1 is SNHLY and CDR2 is FYNNEI in the germline V gene. CDR3 in DNA: TGTGCCAGCAGGGCACAGGGGGCGTCTGGCTACACCTTC. Encoded protein: CASRAQGASGYTF.

The gene calls are TRBV6-5 and TRBJ2-1; 12 nucleotides line up with TRBD2. CDR1 MNHEY and CDR2 SVGAGI come from the germline V gene. This CDR3 spans 14 amino acids. With V trimmed by 4 bases and J by 10 bases, 5 bases remained unmatched. The CDR3: CASSSTSGGVEQFF. The CDR3 DNA follows: TGTGCCAGCAGTTCGACTAGCGGGGGTGTGGAGCAGTTCTTC.

As concerns this clone: Other nucleotide sequences in the sample specify the same CDR3. The chain uses TRBV3-1 (or the pseudogene TRBV3-2) and TRBJ1-1, with 7 bases matching TRBD1. V was pared by 4 bases and J by 1 base, with 3 bases of the junction left unmatched. This CDR3 is 14 amino acids long. The germline CDR1 and CDR2 sequences are LGHDT and YNNKEL (reference sequence). The DNA of the CDR3 is TGTGCCAGCAGCCCGGGACAGCCGAACACTGAAGCTTTCTTT. It yields the protein CASSPGQPNTEAFF.